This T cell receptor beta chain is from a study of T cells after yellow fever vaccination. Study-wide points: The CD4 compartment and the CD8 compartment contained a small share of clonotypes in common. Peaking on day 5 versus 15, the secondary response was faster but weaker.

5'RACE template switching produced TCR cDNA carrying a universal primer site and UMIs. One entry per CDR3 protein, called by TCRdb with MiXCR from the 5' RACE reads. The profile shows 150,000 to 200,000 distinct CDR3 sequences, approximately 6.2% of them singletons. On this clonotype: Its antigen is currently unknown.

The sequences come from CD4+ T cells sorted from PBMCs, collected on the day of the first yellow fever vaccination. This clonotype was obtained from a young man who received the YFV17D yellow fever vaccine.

CDR3 region: CASSPRVESWADSGANVLTF. The CDR3 bases are TGTGCCAGCAGCCCGAGGGTCGAAAGTTGGGCGGACTCCGGGGCCAACGTCCTGACTTTC. V gene TRBV4-2 combines with J gene TRBJ2-6, with D perhaps TRBD2 (5 bases). Trimming cost V 4 bases and J 4 bases, with 26 bases left between them. Germline V lookup: CDR1 LGHNA, CDR2 YNFKEQ. This CDR3 has 20 amino acids.